This TCR beta chain came from a study of blood T cell repertoires in COVID-19. The assay was immunoSEQ multiplex PCR, and TCRdb's table has in-frame clones only and misses some. The sample has over 600,000 clones, more than 80% seen once. Trimming shortened V by 4 bases and J by 0 bases, and 9 bases separated the two germline ends. The germline CDR1 and CDR2 sequences are MGHRA and YSYEKL. The CDR3 loop spans 14 amino acids. The chain carries TRBV4-1 and TRBJ1-1; D is uncertain. The receptor was isolated from a woman younger than 35 with acute or convalescent COVID-19. Material for sequencing was peripheral blood. The DNA of the CDR3 is TGCGCCAGCAGCCTTCAGGCAATGAACACTGAAGCTTTCTTT. Translating gives CASSLQAMNTEAFF.